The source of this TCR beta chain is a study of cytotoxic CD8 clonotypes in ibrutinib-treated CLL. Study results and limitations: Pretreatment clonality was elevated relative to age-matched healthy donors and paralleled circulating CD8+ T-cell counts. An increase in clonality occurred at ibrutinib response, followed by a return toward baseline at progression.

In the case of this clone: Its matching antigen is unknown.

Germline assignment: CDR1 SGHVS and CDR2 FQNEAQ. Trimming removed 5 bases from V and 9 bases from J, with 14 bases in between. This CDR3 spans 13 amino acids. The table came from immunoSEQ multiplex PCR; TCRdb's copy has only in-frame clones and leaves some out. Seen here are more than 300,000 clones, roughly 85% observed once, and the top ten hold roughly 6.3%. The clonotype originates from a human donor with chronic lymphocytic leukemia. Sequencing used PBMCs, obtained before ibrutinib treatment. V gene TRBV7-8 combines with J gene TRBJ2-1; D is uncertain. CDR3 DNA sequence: TGTGCCAGCAGCCTCGGTCTAAGCGTTGAGCAGTTCTTC. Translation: CASSLGLSVEQFF.